Reported below is one TCR beta chain. This clone has just one count. The specificity of this receptor is unknown. No per-base quality is available; no much larger clone lies one base away. The germline V gene specifies SGDLS as CDR1 and YYNGEE as CDR2. The CDR3 has 15 amino acids, counting the end cysteine and phenylalanine. Just CDR3 DNA is preserved here, 45 bases in frame from base 1. V is cut by 0 bases and J by 2 bases, and the space between the germline ends is 11 bases. Separate from the approximately 730-subject first cohort, the validation cohort of around 130 subjects was the group to which the donors belonged. Library construction relied on the immunoSEQ multiplex PCR assay. In the paper's pipeline: A statistical classification framework was built to diagnose cytomegalovirus status from the catalog of TCR beta chain sequences. As stored in TCRdb, this immuneACCESS dataset retains in-frame rearrangements with V and J assigned. A fraction of the clones does not appear; measured against another copy, unresolved V genes explain less than half of the discrepancy, and the remainder lacks a known reason. V and J calls and clone size are those listed in that table; D and trimming were worked out from the DNA. Recorded for this sample are more than 300,000 clones; about nine tenths of them occurred a single time. The ten most abundant clones make up approximately 0.86% of the sample.

This sample was taken from a study of cytomegalovirus exposure and HLA in healthy donors (dated by TCRdb to about 2017). Some background on the complete study: The 500 to 800 repertoires of the first cohort and the roughly 120 validation repertoires were produced on the same platform, according to a later analysis. The aim of the study was to test whether cataloging public T cell receptors could identify signatures of past pathogen exposure. Along with the approximately 650-subject first cohort, a separate validation cohort of over a hundred different subjects was used. The study combined high-throughput TCR immunosequencing, statistical association of individual TCRs with disease status, and machine learning to predict cytomegalovirus infection status.

What the study reported, not specific to this receptor: Across donors, most TCR sequences were observed very rarely, whereas some public TCRs were present in many individuals. A total of 150 to 200 TCR beta chains were listed by the study as associated with cytomegalovirus. Cytomegalovirus status was reported to be diagnosed by the classifier with high specificity and sensitivity in both the original and validation cohorts. In vitro tests confirmed that a few of the cytomegalovirus-associated TCR beta chains recognize cytomegalovirus antigens. A later analysis lacked HLA typing for the validation cohort, so it scored co-occurrence in that cohort across all 130 or so repertoires. The authors suggested that the approach could potentially be extended to other disease states and immunological phenotypes. In a later analysis, TCRs clustered in the first cohort were found to also tend to co-occur in the 110 or so validation repertoires, with approximately 95% of cluster scores above 0.

This receptor chain uses TRBV9 and TRBJ2-5; a weak D assignment points to TRBD1 (5 bases agree). The receptor comes from a woman in her late teens or twenties in good health and CMV-seronegative. The sample taken for sequencing was PBMCs. The bases read TGTGCCAGCAGCGTAGAAGGGGTGGGGCAAGAGACCCAGTACTTC. Its product reads: CASSVEGVGQETQYF.